Listed here are 2 T cell receptor beta chains from one sample, sequenced in a study of breast tumors, draining lymph nodes, adjacent tissues. Axillary draining lymph nodes of breast cancer patients supplied the node samples. TCRdb recomputed calls from the multiplex PCR reads with MiXCR, one row per CDR3 protein. The table lists about 180,000 distinct CDR3 sequences, 25% to 40% of them singletons, with around 4% in the top ten. The sample was axillary lymph node tissue. The source is a female donor with breast cancer. Some clones in this sample may be carry-over from other donors' samples.

This clonotype was counted at least ten times. J is TRBJ2-7 and V is TRBV20-1; TRBD1 or TRBD2 may be the D gene (5 bases each). Germline V gene sequence: CDR1 DFQATT, CDR2 SNEGSKA (reference sequence). The CDR3 is 10 amino acids. The V end was cut by 6 bases, the J end by 6 bases, with 9 bases between. The CDR3, as DNA: TGCAGTGCCCGGGACCTCGAGCAGTACTTC. As protein: CSARDLEQYF.

This clonotype was seen at least ten times. The CDR3 DNA reads TGTGCCAGCAGCGAGGACCCCGGCTCCTACGAGCAGTACTTC. This codes for CASSEDPGSYEQYF. The chain links TRBV9 to TRBJ2-7; D not resolved. CDR3 length: 14 amino acids. Germline V lookup: CDR1 SGDLS, CDR2 YYNGEE. V was shortened by 3 bases and J by 0 bases, with 10 bases between the two germline ends.